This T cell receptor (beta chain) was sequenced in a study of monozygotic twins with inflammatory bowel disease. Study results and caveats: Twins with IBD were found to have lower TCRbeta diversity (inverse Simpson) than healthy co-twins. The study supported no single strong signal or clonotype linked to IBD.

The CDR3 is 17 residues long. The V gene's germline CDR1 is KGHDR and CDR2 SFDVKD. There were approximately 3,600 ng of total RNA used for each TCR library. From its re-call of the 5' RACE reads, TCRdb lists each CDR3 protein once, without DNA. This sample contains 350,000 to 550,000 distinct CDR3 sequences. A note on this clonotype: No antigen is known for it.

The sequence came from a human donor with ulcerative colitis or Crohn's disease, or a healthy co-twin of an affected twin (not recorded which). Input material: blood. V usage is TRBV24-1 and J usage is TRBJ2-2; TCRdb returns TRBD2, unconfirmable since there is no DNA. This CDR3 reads CATSDPGLAANTGELFF.